This T cell receptor (beta chain) was observed in a study of control samples from healthy donors and cancer patients. Germline V lookup: CDR1 GTSNPN, CDR2 SVGIG (reference sequence). This CDR3 comprises 13 residues. V shed 3 bases, J shed 9 bases, and the junction held 5 bases outside the gene matches. Libraries were prepared by immunoSEQ multiplex PCR; TCRdb keeps only in-frame clonotypes and omits some of them. Here the sample spans about 59,000 clones, 92% being singletons. The TCR originated in a man aged 35 to 55 with colorectal cancer. The material sequenced was PBMCs. The chain carries TRBV30 and TRBJ1-6, with TRBD1 matching over 7 bases. The CDR3 here is CAWRQGGSSPLHF. The CDR3 DNA is TGTGCCTGGAGGCAAGGGGGCAGTTCACCCCTCCACTTT.